This T cell receptor beta chain appears in the sequencing data of a study of Ad26.COV2.S vaccination and SARS-CoV-2 variants. The treatment is: roughly 20 received Ad26.COV2.S at low or high dose, single or two shots; 5 received placebo; per-sample allocation not given. Samples analyzed were those drawn on day 63 after the first vaccine or placebo injection. The method was immunoSEQ multiplex PCR; TCRdb's version includes in-frame clones alone and lacks a portion of them. The data contain over 450,000 clones, approximately 90% of them seen just once; the ten biggest clones take up roughly 1.7%. The CDR3 is 13 amino acids. V was trimmed by 3 bases and J by 2 bases, leaving 10 bases between them. Germline CDR1 is SQVTM and CDR2 is ANQGSEA.

The receptor was isolated from a person between 18 and 65 years old who received the Ad26.COV2.S COVID-19 vaccine or a placebo. Sequenced material: peripheral blood, taken in a trial of Ad26.COV2.S vaccine versus placebo. J is TRBJ1-2 and V is TRBV29-1; D unresolved. The CDR3 here is CSVDPLTNYGYTF. The CDR3 DNA reads as TGCAGCGTTGATCCCCTGACGAACTATGGCTACACCTTC.